The 10 T cell receptor beta chains below come from one sample, sequenced in a study of T cell repertoires in cytomegalovirus infection. TCRdb re-called the reads through MiXCR, storing one row per CDR3 protein. The table has a few hundred thousand distinct CDR3 sequences, 15% to 20% seen once. Sequencing was carried out using PBMCs. Receptor source: a human donor in good health (CMV status not recorded). Some clones in this sample may be carry-over from other donors' samples.

J is TRBJ1-2 and V is TRBV20-1, with 9 bases fitting TRBD1. This CDR3 spans 18 amino acids. V shed 3 bases, J shed 4 bases, and the junction held 18 bases outside the gene matches. Germline V gene sequence: CDR1 DFQATT, CDR2 SNEGSKA (reference sequence). The CDR3, as DNA: TGCAGTGCTAGTTTAGGCACCCGGGACAGGGACAAGTCCTATGGCTACACCTTC. Translated, it gives CSASLGTRDRDKSYGYTF.

This clonotype was counted ten times or more. The chain links TRBV12-3 or TRBV12-4 to TRBJ1-2, with TRBD1 matching over 10 bases. V trimming: 6 bases; J trimming: 8 bases; junction bases outside the gene matches: 6. The CDR3 loop spans 13 amino acids. This CDR3 is CASSPDRGKGYTF. For the CDR3, the DNA is TGTGCCAGCAGCCCGGACAGGGGGAAAGGCTACACCTTC.

The table lists this clonotype with a few counts. The CDR3: CASSYQYTQETQYF. The CDR3, as DNA: TGTGCCAGCAGTTATCAGTATACACAAGAGACCCAGTACTTC. This chain uses TRBV28 with TRBJ2-5; D gene ambiguous. This CDR3 has 14 amino acids. In germline, CDR1 is MDHEN, CDR2 SYDVKM. Trimming took 4 bases from V and 2 from J, leaving 11 bases between them.

This chain joins TRBV27 and TRBJ2-7; D uncertain. This CDR3 comprises 15 residues. Trimming cost V 5 bases and J 2 bases, with 16 bases left between them. CDR1 and CDR2 from the germline V gene are MNHEY and SMNVEV (reference sequence). The chain's CDR3 is CASSIHPRGTYEQYF. The CDR3 region has the DNA TGTGCCAGCAGTATCCACCCCCGTGGTACCTACGAGCAGTACTTC.

The chain combines TRBV20-1 with TRBJ1-2, with 9 bases that match TRBD1. This CDR3 has 17 amino acids. Germline values: CDR1 DFQATT, CDR2 SNEGSKA (reference sequence). Germline trimming cut 6 bases from V and 6 bases from J; bases unmatched to any gene: 20. The CDR3 loop reads CSAEGAEGQGHDHGYTF. CDR3 bases: TGCAGTGCCGAGGGGGCGGAGGGACAGGGTCATGATCATGGCTACACCTTC.

The chain combines TRBV19 with TRBJ1-6; D unclear. V was pared by 7 bases and J by 2 bases, with 9 bases between. CDR1 and CDR2 (germline): LNHDA, SQIVND (reference sequence). CDR3 length: 14 amino acids. CDR3 nucleotides: TGTGCCAGTATAGGGCCCGCCTATAATTCACCCCTCCACTTT. It specifies CASIGPAYNSPLHF.

The V call is TRBV6-2 or TRBV6-3, the J call TRBJ2-5, with 10 bases aligning to TRBD2. The CDR3 extends over 15 amino acids. Trimming cost V 6 bases and J 2 bases; bases outside gene matches: 6. Germline assignment: CDR1 MNHEY and CDR2 SVGEGT. This chain's CDR3 is CASRTPSGGQETQYF. CDR3 in DNA: TGTGCCAGCAGAACGCCTAGCGGGGGTCAAGAGACCCAGTACTTC.

The chain has TRBV19 and TRBJ1-5; weak D call: TRBD1 (6 bases). From germline, CDR1 is LNHDA and CDR2 SQIVND (reference sequence). The V end lost 3 bases, the J end lost 1 base, and 13 bases lay between the germline ends. The CDR3 length is 16 residues. The chain's CDR3 is CASSILVGGSNQPQHF. The DNA for the CDR3 is TGTGCCAGTAGTATCCTGGTTGGGGGCAGCAATCAGCCCCAGCATTTT. The whole variable domain, filled in from reference TRBV19 and TRBJ1-5, reads DGGITQSPKYLFRKEGQNVTLSCEQNLNHDAMYWYRQDPGQGLRLIYYSQIVNDFQKGDIAEGYSVSREKKESFPLTVTSAQKNPTAFYLCASSILVGGSNQPQHFGDGTRLSIL.

The V call is TRBV7-9, the J call TRBJ2-1; TRBD2 is a possible D gene (5 bases). Germline-derived CDR1 and CDR2 are SEHNR and FQNEAQ (reference sequence). V shed 2 bases and J shed 6 bases, with 8 bases lying between them. The CDR3 loop spans 13 amino acids. Written as DNA, the CDR3 is TGTGCCAGCAGCTTATTTAGCGTCAATGAGCAGTTCTTC. This encodes CASSLFSVNEQFF.

This clonotype was found many times. The chain is built from TRBV6-1 and TRBJ2-1; 7 bases map to TRBD1. Losses at the gene ends were 8 bases for V and 0 bases for J; bases not matched to a gene: 10. This CDR3 comprises 16 residues. CDR1 and CDR2 from the germline V gene are MNHNS and SASEGT. The CDR3 loop reads CASLLQGISSYNEQFF. The DNA for the CDR3 is TGTGCCAGCCTCCTACAGGGGATAAGCTCCTACAATGAGCAGTTCTTC.